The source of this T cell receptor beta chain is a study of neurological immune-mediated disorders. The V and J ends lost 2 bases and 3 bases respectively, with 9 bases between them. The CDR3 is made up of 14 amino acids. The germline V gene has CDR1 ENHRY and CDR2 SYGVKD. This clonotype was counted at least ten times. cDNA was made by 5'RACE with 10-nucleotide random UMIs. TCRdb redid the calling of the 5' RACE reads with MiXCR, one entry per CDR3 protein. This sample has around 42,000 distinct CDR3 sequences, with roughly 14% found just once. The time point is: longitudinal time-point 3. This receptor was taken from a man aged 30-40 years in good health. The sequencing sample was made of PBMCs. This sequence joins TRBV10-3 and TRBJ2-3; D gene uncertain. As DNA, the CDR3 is TGTGCCATCAGTGAGCAGGCTAAAACAGATACGCAGTATTTT. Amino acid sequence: CAISEQAKTDTQYF.